These 9 T cell receptor beta chains came from one sample sequenced in a study of CD8 T cells in Susac syndrome. With random hexamers, reverse transcription was performed on 0.5 to 1 ug of RNA. A single record per CDR3 protein comes from TCRdb applying MiXCR to the immunoSEQ multiplex PCR reads. Of around 170,000 distinct CDR3 sequences in the sample, around 94% were seen once. Sequenced material: CD4+ T cells from PBMCs. These receptors were taken from a human donor with Susac syndrome.

This clonotype was seen a single time. The V call is TRBV6-5, the J call TRBJ1-2; D unresolved. The CDR3 runs 13 residues. Germline V gene data show CDR1 as MNHEY and CDR2 as SVGAGI. V was shortened by 5 bases and J by 4 bases, with 11 bases between the two germline ends. CDR3: CASSKEGTYGYTF. The DNA for the CDR3 is TGTGCCAGCAGTAAAGAAGGTACCTATGGCTACACCTTC.

This chain joins TRBV6-1 and TRBJ1-1; D remains ambiguous. Germline-derived CDR1 and CDR2 are MNHNS and SASEGT. The V gene lost 1 base and the J gene lost 7 bases, with 22 bases spanning the gap. The CDR3 covers 17 residues. For the CDR3, the DNA is TGTGCCAGCAGTGAAGGGGTGTTAGCGATCTGGGGTGATGAAGCTTTCTTT. It translates to CASSEGVLAIWGDEAFF.

The chain employs TRBV9 and TRBJ1-6, with D unresolved. Per the germline V gene, CDR1 is SGDLS and CDR2 is YYNGEE. The CDR3 length is 16 residues. V lost 0 bases and J lost 0, with 7 bases in between. CDR3 sequence (DNA): TGTGCCAGCAGCGTAGATTGGGGCTCCTATAATTCACCCCTCCACTTT. This codes for CASSVDWGSYNSPLHF.

The rearrangement joins TRBV7-6 to TRBJ1-6; 7 positions agree with TRBD1. The CDR3 sequence is 15 residues long. With 5 bases clipped from V and 9 bases from J, the junction kept 10 bases outside the gene matches. The germline V gene has CDR1 SGHVS and CDR2 FNYEAQ. The CDR3 DNA reads as TGTGCCAGCAGCGAACAGGGGACCTCAGGTTCACCCCTCCACTTT. The encoded protein is CASSEQGTSGSPLHF.

This chain links TRBV5-6 with TRBJ2-7; 8 bases are a match to TRBD1. CDR3 size: 15 residues. The V gene end was trimmed by 0 bases and the J gene end by 5 bases; junction bases not matched to a gene: 7. Per the germline V gene, CDR1 is SGHDT and CDR2 is YYEEEE. In DNA form, the CDR3 reads TGTGCCAGCAGCTTGGGACAGGGGCATCACAACGAGCAGTACTTC. This gives the protein CASSLGQGHHNEQYF.

This chain joins TRBV5-1 and TRBJ2-6, with unresolved D. There are 15 residues in the CDR3. CDR1 and CDR2 (germline): SGHRS, YFSETQ. With 0 bases removed from V and 1 base from J, the gap between germline ends came to 5 bases. For the CDR3, the DNA is TGCGCCAGCAGCTTGGTGTTTTCTGGGGCCAACGTCCTGACTTTC. This gives the protein CASSLVFSGANVLTF.

This chain joins TRBV4-2 and TRBJ2-3; possibly TRBD1 or TRBD2 for D (6 bases each). V gave up 7 bases and J gave up 0 bases, with 17 bases separating them. The CDR3 runs to 16 residues. In germline, CDR1 is LGHNA, CDR2 YNFKEQ. The CDR3: CASTASGARSTDTQYF. CDR3 nucleotides: TGTGCCAGCACCGCGTCGGGGGCCAGAAGCACAGATACGCAGTATTTT.

The chain employs TRBV9 and TRBJ2-2; D perhaps matches TRBD2 (6 bases). The V gene's germline CDR1 is SGDLS and CDR2 YYNGEE. Trimming left V 6 bases short and J 7 bases short, with 19 bases between. This CDR3 has 15 residues. This CDR3 reads CASNRDQLEGGELFF. As DNA, the CDR3 is TGTGCCAGCAACCGGGACCAACTGGAGGGCGGGGAGCTGTTTTTT.

CDR3 loop: CARNDEWGYTF. The CDR3 nucleotides read TGTGCCAGAAACGACGAGTGGGGCTACACCTTC. The V and J genes are TRBV30 and TRBJ1-2; no clear D. Trimming left V 8 bases short and J 8 bases short, with 15 bases between. CDR3 size: 11 residues. Per germline, CDR1 GTSNPN and CDR2 SVGIG (reference sequence).